What follows are 32 T cell receptor beta chains derived from one specimen sequenced in a study of CD8 T cells in Susac syndrome. Random-hexamer reverse transcription was applied to about 0.5 to 1 ug RNA. TCRdb analysed the immunoSEQ multiplex PCR reads with MiXCR anew, one entry per CDR3 protein. The sample contains about 130,000 distinct CDR3 sequences, around 94% of which appear only once. Sequenced sample: CD8+ T cells from PBMCs. These receptors came from a human donor with Susac syndrome.

V is TRBV13 and J is TRBJ2-3; D may be TRBD1 (5 bases). V shed 4 bases and J shed 3 bases, with 11 bases lying between them. This CDR3 comprises 14 residues. From germline, CDR1 is PRHDT and CDR2 FYEKMQ (reference sequence). The CDR3 protein is CASSSGSETDTQYF. CDR3 DNA: TGTGCCAGCAGCTCAGGGTCAGAGACAGATACGCAGTATTTT.

This rearrangement joins TRBV2 to TRBJ2-3; 9 bases match TRBD2. Per the germline V gene, CDR1 is SNHLY and CDR2 is FYNNEI. The V gene end was trimmed by 0 bases and the J gene end by 4 bases; junction bases not matched to a gene: 5. This CDR3 spans 16 amino acids. The DNA of the CDR3 is TGTGCCAGCAGTGAAGCCCTAGCGGGATGGTCAGATACGCAGTATTTT. Amino acids: CASSEALAGWSDTQYF.

The V gene is TRBV7-2, the J gene TRBJ1-2; 7 nucleotides match TRBD1. Germline lookup yields CDR1 SGHTA and CDR2 FQGNSA. V was pared by 4 bases and J by 6 bases, with 8 bases of the junction left unmatched. The CDR3 is made up of 14 amino acids. The CDR3 nucleotides read TGTGCCAGCAGCTCCCTCGGGACAGCGAATGGCTACACCTTC. Translated, it gives CASSSLGTANGYTF.

The chain is built from TRBV15 and TRBJ1-5, with TRBD1 identical over 9 bases. V shed 5 bases and J 2 bases; nucleotides not matched to a gene: 4. The CDR3 loop spans 15 amino acids. Germline-derived CDR1 and CDR2 are LNHNV and YYDKDF (reference sequence). CDR3 protein: CATSGDRGGNQPQHF. In nucleotides, the CDR3 is TGTGCCACCAGCGGCGACAGGGGGGGCAATCAGCCCCAGCATTTT.

The genes are TRBV5-4 and TRBJ2-2; TRBD1 agrees at 8 bases. From germline, CDR1 is SGHNT and CDR2 YYREEE (reference sequence). The CDR3 totals 16 residues. Trimming cost V 5 bases and J 5 bases; bases outside gene matches: 11. DNA for the CDR3: TGTGCCAGCAGTCCCGTGGACAGGGTTGGAACCGGGGAGCTGTTTTTT. Encoded protein: CASSPVDRVGTGELFF.

This clonotype appeared a single time. This chain links TRBV5-6 with TRBJ2-2; 9 bases are shared with TRBD1. Trimming removed 3 bases from V and 2 bases from J; junction bases left unmatched: 2. CDR3 size: 15 residues. Germline-derived CDR1 and CDR2 are SGHDT and YYEEEE. CDR3 amino acids: CASSSGQGNTGELFF. CDR3 DNA: TGTGCCAGCAGCTCGGGACAGGGAAACACCGGGGAGCTGTTTTTT.

The chain employs TRBV6-2 or TRBV6-3 and TRBJ2-2; D gene ambiguous. The CDR3 is made up of 14 amino acids. The V end lost 2 bases, the J end lost 3 bases, and 7 bases lay between the germline ends. Germline V CDR1 and CDR2: MNHEY, SVGEGT. CDR3 in amino acids: CASSYGDDTGELFF. The CDR3 region has the DNA TGTGCCAGCAGTTACGGAGACGACACCGGGGAGCTGTTTTTT.

The CDR3 sequence: CASSLGAVETQYF. The CDR3 nucleotides are TGTGCCAGCAGTCTGGGAGCTGTAGAGACCCAGTACTTC. The chain recombines TRBV6-6 with TRBJ2-5; a possible D gene is TRBD2 (5 bases). Germline CDR1 is MNHNY and CDR2 is SVGAGI (reference sequence). Trimming stripped 5 bases from V and 4 bases from J, with 11 bases between. The CDR3 has 13 residues.

The chain is built from TRBV30 and TRBJ2-7; D tentatively fits TRBD1 or TRBD2 (5 bases each). Germline V gene sequence: CDR1 GTSNPN, CDR2 SVGIG (reference sequence). V shed 4 bases and J shed 5 bases, with 18 bases lying between them. The CDR3 runs 14 residues. CDR3 nucleotide sequence: TGTGCCTGGACGTCCTTCGACTCGGGGCACGAGCAGTACTTC. Protein product: CAWTSFDSGHEQYF.

The V gene is TRBV2, the J gene TRBJ2-3, with a tentative D call TRBD2 (5 bases). CDR3 size: 16 residues. V lost 7 bases, J lost 1 base, and 18 bases lay in between. CDR1 is SNHLY and CDR2 is FYNNEI in the germline V gene. In nucleotides, the CDR3 is TGTGCCAGCACTACACCGTCGAGGGCCCGCACAGATACGCAGTATTTT. The encoded protein is CASTTPSRARTDTQYF.

This clonotype occurred once. This chain joins TRBV13 and TRBJ2-3, with TRBD2 matching 12 bases. The CDR3 loop spans 15 amino acids. Losses at the gene ends were 1 base for V and 11 bases for J; bases not matched to a gene: 7. Per germline, CDR1 PRHDT and CDR2 FYEKMQ (reference sequence). CDR3 sequence: CASSLDLAGGEGQYF. CDR3 nucleotide sequence: TGTGCCAGCAGCTTAGACCTAGCGGGAGGGGAGGGGCAGTATTTT.

This chain joins TRBV19 and TRBJ2-7; no clear D gene. V shed 9 bases and J shed 3 bases, with 6 bases lying between them. Germline CDR1 and CDR2: LNHDA and SQIVND (reference sequence). The CDR3 is 10 amino acids. The DNA for the CDR3 is TGTGCCAGGGACGGCTACGAGCAGTACTTC. Protein: CARDGYEQYF. Based on the CDR3 plus reference TRBV19 and TRBJ2-7, the full variable domain is DGGITQSPKYLFRKEGQNVTLSCEQNLNHDAMYWYRQDPGQGLRLIYYSQIVNDFQKGDIAEGYSVSREKKESFPLTVTSAQKNPTAFYLCARDGYEQYFGPGTRLTVT.

The V gene is TRBV7-2, the J gene TRBJ2-4; D unclear. The germline V gene encodes CDR1 SGHTA and CDR2 FQGNSA. This CDR3 is 15 amino acids long. V was clipped by 5 bases and J by 8 bases, with 19 bases between them. CDR3 bases: TGTGCCAGCAGCCCCCCCCCTGGGTCCTGGGACATTCAGTACTTC. This sequence encodes CASSPPPGSWDIQYF.

The chain joins TRBV2 to TRBJ1-6; 8 bases fit TRBD1. Germline CDR1 is SNHLY and CDR2 is FYNNEI. There are 16 residues in the CDR3. Trimming at V came to 3 bases and at J to 7 bases, leaving 8 bases not matched to a gene. The CDR3, as DNA: TGTGCCAGCAGTGAGGCGTCAGGGGGCTCGAATTCACCCCTCCACTTT. It codes for CASSEASGGSNSPLHF.

This clonotype was seen only once. The gene calls are TRBV5-6 and TRBJ1-6, with 8 bases aligning to TRBD1. This CDR3 comprises 14 residues. Germline V gives CDR1 SGHDT, CDR2 YYEEEE. V trimming: 5 bases; J trimming: 5 bases; junction bases outside the gene matches: 3. The CDR3 sequence: CASSPGGDNSPLHF. As DNA, the CDR3 is TGTGCCAGCAGTCCAGGGGGCGATAATTCACCCCTCCACTTT. Supplemented by reference TRBV5-6 and TRBJ1-6, the full variable domain reads DAGVTQSPTHLIKTRGQQVTLRCSPKSGHDTVSWYQQALGQGPQFIFQYYEEEERQRGNFPDRFSGHQFPNYSSELNVNALLLGDSALYLCASSPGGDNSPLHFGNGTRLTVT.

This rearrangement joins TRBV19 to TRBJ1-5, with a weak D call TRBD1 (5 bases). The CDR3 totals 15 residues. The ends were cut back, 3 bases at V and 3 bases at J, with 12 bases in the middle. Germline loops: CDR1 LNHDA, CDR2 SQIVND (reference sequence). The CDR3 here is CASSIPDRFNQPQHF. As DNA, the CDR3 is TGTGCCAGTAGTATCCCTGACAGATTCAATCAGCCCCAGCATTTT.

This rearrangement joins TRBV6-5 to TRBJ2-2; D not resolved. Germline CDR1 MNHEY, CDR2 SVGAGI. Trimming shortened V by 0 bases and J by 4 bases, and 12 bases separated the two germline ends. This CDR3 has 16 amino acids. The CDR3 protein is CASSYSSGDFTGELFF. CDR3 DNA sequence: TGTGCCAGCAGTTACTCGTCGGGCGACTTCACCGGGGAGCTGTTTTTT.

The V and J genes are TRBV30 and TRBJ2-1; no definite D call. The CDR3 has 13 residues. V was clipped by 5 bases and J by 1 base, with 9 bases between them. In germline, CDR1 is GTSNPN, CDR2 SVGIG (reference sequence). CDR3 nucleotide sequence: TGTGCCTGGTTTGGGTTGTCCTACAATGAGCAGTTCTTC. As protein: CAWFGLSYNEQFF.

CDR3 sequence (DNA): TGCAGCGTTGCCGGGGACGGAAATAGCTCCTACGAGCAGTACTTC. This sequence encodes CSVAGDGNSSYEQYF. This sequence joins TRBV29-1 and TRBJ2-7; D possibly matches TRBD1 or TRBD2 (5 bases each). V lost 4 bases and J 0 bases, leaving 16 bases between the germline ends. Germline CDR1 SQVTM, CDR2 ANQGSEA. This CDR3 region has 15 residues.

The CDR3 DNA is TGTGCCACCAGCAGAGGTTTCCTAAGCAATCAGCCCCAGCATTTT. Amino acids: CATSRGFLSNQPQHF. The chain employs TRBV15 and TRBJ1-5; the D is unclear. The CDR3 sequence is 15 residues long. Germline V CDR1 and CDR2: LNHNV, YYDKDF (reference sequence). Deletions cut 1 base from V and 1 base from J, with 8 bases between.

This clonotype was counted once. The chain employs TRBV4-1 and TRBJ1-1; unclear D gene. The length of the CDR3 is 15 residues. The V and J ends lost 2 bases and 2 bases respectively, with 12 bases between them. Germline V gene data show CDR1 as MGHRA and CDR2 as YSYEKL. CDR3 sequence (DNA): TGCGCCAGCAGCCAAAGAACGACGGGTAACACTGAAGCTTTCTTT. Protein product: CASSQRTTGNTEAFF.

The chain uses TRBV5-1 and TRBJ2-7, with TRBD2 as a possible D gene (5 bases). The germline gives CDR1 SGHRS, CDR2 YFSETQ. The CDR3 totals 14 residues. Trimming left V 4 bases short and J 2 bases short, with 13 bases between. The CDR3 loop reads CASSTNPGAYEQYF. CDR3 sequence (DNA): TGCGCCAGCAGCACAAACCCCGGGGCCTACGAGCAGTACTTC.

This chain connects TRBV4-3 to TRBJ2-1, with 9 bases that match TRBD2. V shed 2 bases, J shed 8 bases, and the junction held 7 bases outside the gene matches. Per germline, CDR1 LGHNA and CDR2 YSLEER. The CDR3 is 15 amino acids. DNA for the CDR3: TGCGCCAGCAGCCAATTGAACCAGCGGGAGGATGAGCAGTTCTTC. This encodes CASSQLNQREDEQFF.

The chain joins TRBV27 to TRBJ2-3, with TRBD2 matching 11 bases. Germline loops: CDR1 MNHEY, CDR2 SMNVEV (reference sequence). This CDR3 is built from 16 residues. V was clipped by 2 bases and J by 7 bases; unmatched bases: 8. The CDR3 sequence is CASSLIAGGPSNTQYF. The CDR3 DNA reads as TGTGCCAGCAGTTTAATAGCGGGAGGGCCCTCTAATACGCAGTATTTT.

The chain employs TRBV11-2 and TRBJ2-1; 8 bases agree with TRBD2. The V and J ends lost 5 bases and 6 bases, in that order; junction bases with no gene match: 12. Germline V gene sequence: CDR1 SGHAT, CDR2 FQNNGV. CDR3 length: 16 residues. The CDR3 spells CASSPTPGLDFNEQFF. The CDR3 DNA sequence: TGTGCCAGCAGCCCCACCCCGGGACTAGATTTCAATGAGCAGTTCTTC.

The V and J genes are TRBV5-5 and TRBJ2-2; the D is unclear. V dropped 3 bases and J dropped 3 bases, with 12 bases sitting between them. Germline V gene data show CDR1 as SGHKS and CDR2 as YYEKEE (reference sequence). The CDR3 sequence is 15 residues long. The CDR3 region is CASSSYTYDTGELFF. In DNA, the CDR3 is TGTGCCAGCAGCTCCTACACGTACGACACCGGGGAGCTGTTTTTT.

The chain couples TRBV14 to TRBJ2-7, with D tentatively TRBD2 (6 bases). This CDR3 contains 14 residues. V lost 3 bases to trimming and J lost 0 bases, with 9 bases between them. Germline V gene sequence: CDR1 SGHDN, CDR2 FVKESK. This CDR3 is CASSQGGSSYEQYF. The CDR3 bases are TGTGCCAGCAGCCAGGGGGGAAGCTCCTACGAGCAGTACTTC.

This chain joins TRBV30 and TRBJ2-1, with 10 bases identical to TRBD2. The CDR3 totals 13 residues. Germline V gene data show CDR1 as GTSNPN and CDR2 as SVGIG (reference sequence). With V trimmed by 7 bases and J by 3 bases, 3 bases remained unmatched. CDR3 region: CAFGLAVYNEQFF. In DNA, the CDR3 is TGTGCCTTCGGACTAGCGGTCTACAATGAGCAGTTCTTC.

This clonotype was counted a single time. The gene calls are TRBV28 and TRBJ1-2, with 8 bases matching TRBD1. The CDR3 is 14 residues long. Per germline, CDR1 MDHEN and CDR2 SYDVKM. Trimming cost V 4 bases and J 4 bases; bases outside gene matches: 5. The CDR3 protein is CASSYRTGRYGYTF. DNA for the CDR3: TGTGCCAGCAGTTACCGGACAGGGCGCTATGGCTACACCTTC.

The rearrangement links TRBV4-3 to TRBJ2-4; 7 positions agree with TRBD2. This CDR3 region has 22 residues. V was pared by 0 bases and J by 0 bases, with 20 bases of the junction left unmatched. Germline loops: CDR1 LGHNA, CDR2 YSLEER. The CDR3 DNA reads as TGCGCCAGCAGCCAAGATTGGGCTAGCGGAGTTCCCCAGGGCCTAGCCAAAAACATTCAGTACTTC. This translates into CASSQDWASGVPQGLAKNIQYF.

The chain has TRBV13 and TRBJ1-1; D not certain. This CDR3 contains 15 residues. V shed 5 bases and J shed 0 bases, with 13 bases lying between them. Germline CDR1 is PRHDT and CDR2 is FYEKMQ (reference sequence). CDR3 amino acids: CASSPPGRLNTEAFF. CDR3 bases: TGTGCCAGCAGCCCTCCCGGACGGCTGAACACTGAAGCTTTCTTT.

The chain has TRBV24-1 and TRBJ1-1, with unresolved D. Between the trimmed V and J ends, which lost 1 base and 1 base, there was a span of 3 bases. Germline CDR1 is KGHDR and CDR2 is SFDVKD. The CDR3 totals 13 residues. The CDR3 spells CATSDFKNTEAFF. The CDR3 DNA follows: TGTGCCACCAGTGATTTTAAGAACACTGAAGCTTTCTTT.